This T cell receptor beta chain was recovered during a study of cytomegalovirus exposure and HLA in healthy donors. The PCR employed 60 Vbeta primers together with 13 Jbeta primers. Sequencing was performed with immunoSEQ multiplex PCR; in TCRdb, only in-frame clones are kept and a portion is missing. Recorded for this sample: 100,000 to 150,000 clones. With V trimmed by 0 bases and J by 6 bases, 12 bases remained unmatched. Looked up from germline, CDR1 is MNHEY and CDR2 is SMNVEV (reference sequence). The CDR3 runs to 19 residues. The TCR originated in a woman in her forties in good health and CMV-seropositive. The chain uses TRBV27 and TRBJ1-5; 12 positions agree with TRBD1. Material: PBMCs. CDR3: CASSLSPHRDRGLGQPQHF. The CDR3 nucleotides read TGTGCCAGCAGTTTATCACCCCACCGGGACAGGGGGCTTGGTCAGCCCCAGCATTTT.